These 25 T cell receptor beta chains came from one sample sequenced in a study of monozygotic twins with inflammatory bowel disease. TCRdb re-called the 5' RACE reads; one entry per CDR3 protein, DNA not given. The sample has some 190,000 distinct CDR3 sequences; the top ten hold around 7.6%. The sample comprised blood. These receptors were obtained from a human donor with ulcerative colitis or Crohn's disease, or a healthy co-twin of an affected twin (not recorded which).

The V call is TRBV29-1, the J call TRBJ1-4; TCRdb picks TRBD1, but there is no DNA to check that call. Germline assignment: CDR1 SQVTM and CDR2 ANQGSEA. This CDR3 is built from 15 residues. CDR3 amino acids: CSVVTGGMTNEKLFF.

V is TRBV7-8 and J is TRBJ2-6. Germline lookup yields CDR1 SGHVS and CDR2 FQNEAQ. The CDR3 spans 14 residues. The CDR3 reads CASSLKSGANVLTF.

CDR3 sequence reads: CASSEGQGSTGANVLTF. The genes are TRBV5-1 and TRBJ2-6; TCRdb names TRBD1, which stays unverified in the absence of DNA. The CDR3 length is 17 residues. Looked up from germline, CDR1 is SGHRS and CDR2 is YFSETQ.

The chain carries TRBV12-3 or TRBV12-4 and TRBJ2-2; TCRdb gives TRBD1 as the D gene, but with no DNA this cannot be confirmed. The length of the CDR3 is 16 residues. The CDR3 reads CASSPGDISNTGELFF.

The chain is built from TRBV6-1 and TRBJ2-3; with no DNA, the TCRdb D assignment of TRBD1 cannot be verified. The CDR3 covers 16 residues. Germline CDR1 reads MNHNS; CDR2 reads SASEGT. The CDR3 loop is CASSALGTGLTDTQYF.

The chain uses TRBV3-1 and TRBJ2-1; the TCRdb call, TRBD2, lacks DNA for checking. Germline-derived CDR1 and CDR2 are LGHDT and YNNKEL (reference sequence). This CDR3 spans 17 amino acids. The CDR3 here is CASSTQGLAEGYNEQFF.

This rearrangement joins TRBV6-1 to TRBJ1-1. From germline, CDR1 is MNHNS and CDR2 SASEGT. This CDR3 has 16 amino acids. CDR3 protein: CASSTRTVGLNTEAFF.

This CDR3 reads CASSSPQGLNTGELFF. The genes are TRBV7-2 and TRBJ2-2; TCRdb names TRBD1, which stays unverified in the absence of DNA. Germline V gene data show CDR1 as SGHTA and CDR2 as FQGNSA. The CDR3 totals 16 residues.

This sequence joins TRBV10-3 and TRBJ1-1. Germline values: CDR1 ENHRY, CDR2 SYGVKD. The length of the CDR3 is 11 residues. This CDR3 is CAISETFSAFF.

Here the CDR3 reads CASSLVNTGTDLYGYTF. The V gene is TRBV9, the J gene TRBJ1-2; TCRdb selects TRBD1, and the lack of DNA leaves this call unchecked. In germline, CDR1 is SGDLS, CDR2 YYNGEE. The CDR3 contains 17 residues.

The CDR3 loop is CASSHHRANTEAFF. The J gene is TRBJ1-1, the V gene TRBV19; TCRdb indicates TRBD1, and absent DNA this call remains unverified. This CDR3 spans 14 amino acids. The germline V gene encodes CDR1 LNHDA and CDR2 SQIVND (reference sequence).

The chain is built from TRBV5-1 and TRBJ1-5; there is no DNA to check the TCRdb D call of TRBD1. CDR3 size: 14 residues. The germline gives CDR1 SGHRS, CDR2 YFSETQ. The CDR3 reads CASSYETGGQPQHF.

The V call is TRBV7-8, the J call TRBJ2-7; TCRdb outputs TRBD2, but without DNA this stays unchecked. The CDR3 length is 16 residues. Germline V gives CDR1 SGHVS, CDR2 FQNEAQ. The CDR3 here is CASSIRTSGGPYEQYF.

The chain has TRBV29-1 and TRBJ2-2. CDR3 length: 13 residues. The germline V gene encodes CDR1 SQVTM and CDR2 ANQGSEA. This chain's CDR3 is CSVEAANTGELFF.

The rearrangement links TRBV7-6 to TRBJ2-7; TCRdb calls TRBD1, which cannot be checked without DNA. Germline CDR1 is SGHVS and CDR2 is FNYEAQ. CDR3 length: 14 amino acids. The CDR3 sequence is CASSSEVGGYEQYF.

The CDR3 sequence: CASSVRDGTYEQYF. V is TRBV7-8 and J is TRBJ2-7; TCRdb selects TRBD1, and the lack of DNA leaves this call unchecked. CDR1 is SGHVS and CDR2 is FQNEAQ in the germline V gene. The CDR3 covers 14 residues.

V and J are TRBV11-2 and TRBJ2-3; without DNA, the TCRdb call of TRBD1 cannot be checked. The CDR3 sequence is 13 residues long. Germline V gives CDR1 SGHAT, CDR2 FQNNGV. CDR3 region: CASSSRDTDTQYF.

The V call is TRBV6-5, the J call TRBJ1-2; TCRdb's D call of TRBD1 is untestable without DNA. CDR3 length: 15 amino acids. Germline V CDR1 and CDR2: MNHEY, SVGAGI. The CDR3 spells CASTSGGGIYYGYTF.

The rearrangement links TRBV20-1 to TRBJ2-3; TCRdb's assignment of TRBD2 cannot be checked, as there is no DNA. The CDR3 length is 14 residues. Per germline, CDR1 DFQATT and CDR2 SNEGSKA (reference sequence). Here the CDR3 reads CSAPLAGSTDTQYF.

The CDR3 spells CSARDSGMNTEAFF. The chain combines TRBV20-1 with TRBJ1-1. Per the germline V gene, CDR1 is DFQATT and CDR2 is SNEGSKA (reference sequence). CDR3 length equals 14 residues.

The CDR3 loop is CASSQASPSSYEQYF. V and J are TRBV4-2 and TRBJ2-7; the TCRdb call, TRBD2, lacks DNA for checking. The CDR3 extends over 15 amino acids. The V gene's germline CDR1 is LGHNA and CDR2 YNFKEQ.

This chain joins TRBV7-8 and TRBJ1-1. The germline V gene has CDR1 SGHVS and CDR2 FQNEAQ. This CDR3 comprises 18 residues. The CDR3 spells CASSPLPGATKMNTEAFF.

The CDR3 sequence is CASSYGTGGTEAFF. The rearrangement joins TRBV6-6 to TRBJ1-1; the TRBD1 assignment by TCRdb is unverifiable without DNA. The germline gives CDR1 MNHNY, CDR2 SVGAGI (reference sequence). The CDR3 is 14 amino acids.

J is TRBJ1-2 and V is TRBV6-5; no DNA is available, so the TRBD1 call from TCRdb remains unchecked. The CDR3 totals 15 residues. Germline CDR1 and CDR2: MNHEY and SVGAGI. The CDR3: CASSYSNRGLSGYTF.

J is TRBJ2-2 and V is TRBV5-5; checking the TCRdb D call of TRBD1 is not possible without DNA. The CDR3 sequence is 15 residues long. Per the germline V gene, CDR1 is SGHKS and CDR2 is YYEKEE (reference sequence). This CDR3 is CASSFWTGVSGELFF.